This T cell receptor beta chain originates from a study of CD4 T cells in relation to SARS-CoV-2 and coronaviruses (dated by TCRdb to about 2021). Some background on the complete study: In the ViraFEST assay, PBMCs were cultured with antigen for around eleven days, after which TCR beta CDR3s were sequenced to identify antigen-specific clonal expansions. An HIV-1 Nef peptide pool or a culture without peptide was used as the negative reference condition. Shared crossreactive spike epitopes were mapped to their HLA restriction using patient-derived lymphoblastoid cell lines. At the level of individual TCR clonotypes, the study evaluated whether memory CD4+ T cells crossreact between the spike proteins of SARS-CoV-2 and those of common cold coronaviruses. The Adaptive Biotechnologies TCR-sequencing kit was used to sequence samples from a few pre-COVID donors and the naive versus memory experiments, whereas other data were Illumina-based. A different TCR-beta assay, based on Illumina, was used to sequence expansion assays from other donors in the study.

In regard to this clone: Its antigen is still unknown. Nothing much larger sits one base from this clone, and base qualities are not available.

Libraries were built with the immunoSEQ multiplex PCR assay. The study's processing was this. Preprocessing removed nonproductive sequences and CDR3s not starting with C, not ending with F or W, or shorter than 7 amino acids. The MANAFEST web app identified antigen-specific clonotypes based on expansion compared with the reference and other culture wells. A clone counted as positive if significantly expanded in 2 of 3 replicate wells versus the reference culture at FDR below 0.05. To be called positive, a clone also had to show significant expansion compared with every other tandem well and an odds ratio greater than 5. Pairwise Levenshtein distance, computed with the stringdist R package after three terminal residues were trimmed from each end, was used as the measure of CDR3 homology. This immuneACCESS table, as held by TCRdb, lists in-frame sequences with V and J called but not all clones. Of the missing ones, under half trace to an unresolved V gene in checked studies; the others have no known cause. That table is the source of V, J and clone size, and D and trimming were worked out from the DNA. The sample table shows about 15,000 clones, and over 60% are seen once. The ten biggest clones cover roughly 10% of the sample.

The CDR3 goes from the cysteine to the phenylalanine over 12 residues. The read is trimmed to its CDR3 DNA, 36 bases read in frame from base 1. The V end loses 1 base and the J end loses 1 base, and a stretch of 1 base separates them. The germline V gene (reference sequence) specifies LGHDT as CDR1 and YNNKEL as CDR2. General findings and caveats noted by the study authors: The study was limited by small numbers of patients and tested TCRs. Crossreactivity analysis was centred on spike protein, so crossreactivity against other viral proteins was not assessed. Significantly weaker SARS-CoV-2-driven expansion was shown by crossreactive clones than by monoreactive clones, consistent with antigenic imprinting. Memory CD4+ clonotypes crossrecognizing SARS-CoV-2 and at least one common cold coronavirus spike were found in approximately 60% of donors. Because no donor provided both pre-pandemic and post-infection samples, tracing the source of pre-existing responses was limited.

CD4+ T cells from unexposed donors were collected before the COVID-19 pandemic (2011-2018). After more than 9 days of culture, CD4+ T cells were isolated with the EasySep CD4+ T cell isolation kit. As cell numbers permitted, CD4+ T cells from unexposed donors were tested for reactivity to SARS-CoV-2 S and N and to four common cold coronavirus spike pools. Each well held a few million PBMCs cultured in IMDM containing around 5% human AB serum and approximately 9.3 IU/ml IL-2. Half of the culture medium was replaced with fresh IL-2-containing medium on days 3 and 7. In general, every peptide culture condition was set up in three replicate wells. The leukapheresis product used for the unexposed donors was purchased from a commercial source. Ficoll-Paque PLUS gradient centrifugation was used to isolate PBMCs from leukapheresis product or whole blood. PBMCs were either used fresh in the expansion assay or cryopreserved at -140 degrees C. The QIAamp Micro DNA Kit was used to extract genomic DNA from the CD4+ T cells.

This TCR was recovered from a human donor in good health. The sequenced sample was CD4+ T cells from PBMCs, cultured in vitro. The receptor chain draws on TRBV3-1 (or the pseudogene TRBV3-2) and TRBJ1-2, with the D segment identity uncertain. The encoded CDR3 is CASSQVNYGYTF. The sequenced DNA: TGTGCCAGCAGCCAAGTTAACTATGGCTACACCTTC.